This T cell receptor beta chain was captured by sequencing in a study of CD8+CD57+ T cells in acquired aplastic anemia. Study overall: Isolated CD4+ and CD8+ cells, once sorted, yielded DNA averaging about 3.4 ug. Healthy donors had, on average, around 9.9 million reads for their CD4+ cells. Study-wide points: Overlapping CD8+ CDR3 repertoires of patients and controls contained around 30 shared sequences. A significant difference in CD8+ Simpson's diversity between patients and controls was not found.

The germline V gene has CDR1 SGHTA and CDR2 FQGNSA. Trimming cost V 3 bases and J 2 bases, with 10 bases left between them. CDR3 length: 14 amino acids. Worth noting for this clonotype: The antigen is unknown.

Using genomic DNA as the template, TCR beta VDJ and CDR3 profiling was carried out. TCRdb re-called the reads through MiXCR, storing one row per CDR3 protein. Among 110,000 or so distinct CDR3 sequences listed, around half were seen once. The specimen was sorted CD4+, CD8+, or CD8+CD57+ T cells (not recorded which) from PBMCs. The source of this sequence is a human donor in good health, serving as a control. This chain joins TRBV7-2 and TRBJ1-1; D gene ambiguous. Here the CDR3 reads CASSFDTVNTEAFF. Here the CDR3 DNA reads TGTGCCAGCAGCTTTGATACGGTAAACACTGAAGCTTTCTTT.